The clone carrying this TCR beta chain occurred a few times. No antigen is known for it. This specimen comes from a study of cytomegalovirus exposure and HLA in healthy donors. Regarding the study as a whole: Using a false discovery rate of 0.05, a later analysis showed that 16,000 or so TCR beta sequences were associated with HLA alleles.

CDR1 is MNHEY, CDR2 SMNVEV, per germline (reference sequence). V lost 6 bases to trimming and J lost 5 bases, with 13 bases between them. CDR3 size: 13 residues. The PCR employed 60 Vbeta primers together with 13 Jbeta primers. TCRdb's table, derived via immunoSEQ multiplex PCR, lists solely in-frame clones and lacks some. The sample records roughly 190,000 clones, 70% to 75% being singletons. Specimen: PBMCs. V and J are TRBV27 and TRBJ2-5; tentatively, D is TRBD2 (7 bases). The receptor was isolated from a young man in good health and CMV-seropositive. CDR3 in amino acids: CASRKGGDETQYF. CDR3 coding DNA: TGTGCCAGCAGAAAGGGGGGGGATGAGACCCAGTACTTC.